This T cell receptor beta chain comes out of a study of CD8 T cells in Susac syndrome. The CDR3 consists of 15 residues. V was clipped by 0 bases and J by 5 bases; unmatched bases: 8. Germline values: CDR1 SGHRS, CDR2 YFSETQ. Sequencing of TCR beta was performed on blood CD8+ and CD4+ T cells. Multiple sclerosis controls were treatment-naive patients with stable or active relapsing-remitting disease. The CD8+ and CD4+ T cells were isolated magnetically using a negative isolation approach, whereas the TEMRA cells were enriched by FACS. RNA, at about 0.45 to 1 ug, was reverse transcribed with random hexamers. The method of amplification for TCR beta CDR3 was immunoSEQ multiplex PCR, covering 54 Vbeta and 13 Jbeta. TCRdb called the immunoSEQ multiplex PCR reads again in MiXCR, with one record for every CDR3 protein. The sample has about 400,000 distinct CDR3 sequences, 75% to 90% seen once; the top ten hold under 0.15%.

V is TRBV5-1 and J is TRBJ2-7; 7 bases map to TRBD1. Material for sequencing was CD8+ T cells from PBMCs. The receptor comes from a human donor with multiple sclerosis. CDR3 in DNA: TGCGCCAGCAGCTTGGGACAGGGTGTCCAGGACGAGCAGTACTTC. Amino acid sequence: CASSLGQGVQDEQYF.